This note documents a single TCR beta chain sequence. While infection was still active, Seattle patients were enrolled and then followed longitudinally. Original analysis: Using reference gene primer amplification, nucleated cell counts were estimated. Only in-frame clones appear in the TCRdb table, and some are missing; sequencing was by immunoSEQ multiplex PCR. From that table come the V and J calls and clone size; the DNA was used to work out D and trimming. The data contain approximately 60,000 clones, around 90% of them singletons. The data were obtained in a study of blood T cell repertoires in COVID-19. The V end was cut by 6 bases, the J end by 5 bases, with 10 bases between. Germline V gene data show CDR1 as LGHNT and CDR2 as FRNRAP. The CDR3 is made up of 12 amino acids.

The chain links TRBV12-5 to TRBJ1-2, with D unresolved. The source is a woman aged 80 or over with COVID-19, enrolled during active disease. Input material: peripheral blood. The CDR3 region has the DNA TGTGCTAGTGGCCTAGACGGATATGGCTACACCTTC. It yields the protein CASGLDGYGYTF.